This TCR beta chain appears in the sequencing data of a study of T cell repertoires in ileal Crohn's disease (dated by TCRdb to about 2019). Study-level background: Median disease duration was roughly 8.2 years, and under 40% of patients were identified as active smokers at the time of surgery. Roughly half of the patients were given postoperative therapy, with 18 on anti-TNF agents and roughly twelve on thiopurines. The study was conducted in parallel with a multicentre cohort built to find predictors of early endoscopic recurrence after ileocolonic resection. MI samples were biopsies from the proximal margin of the surgical specimen. Endoscopic postoperative recurrence was defined by a Rutgeerts score above i0. A total of around 150 mucosal samples from 60 or so patients were sequenced, collected from several sites on the surgical specimen as well as at postoperative endoscopy. For commercial TCRB immunosequencing, around 500 nanograms of biopsy DNA were submitted for each sample. TCR repertoire analysis was done in about 59 Crohn's disease patients from a prospective multicentre cohort. Every patient underwent surgery because of a complication, which was stricturing disease in approximately 61% and penetrating disease in about 39%.

As a fraction of the sample, this clone is large (0.1 to 1%). There is no known antigen for this receptor. Qualities for individual bases were not recorded, and no much larger clone is one base off. The paper's findings and limits, for the study overall: Higher high-frequency clone percentages at surgery were associated with endoscopic recurrence; all patients with clonality above 26.8% (18/57) had recurrence. Compared with CD4 T cells, sorted CD8 T cells contained more high-frequency clones, which suggests that the mucosal expansions were mostly CD8. A significantly higher proportion of clonal expansions was observed in active smokers at surgery than in non-smokers (approximately 26% vs 17%, p=0.02). Only a subgroup of patients, of unstated size, had their mucosal CD4 and CD8 T cells sorted and sequenced.

The intended sense of this specimen's time point label: proximal margin of the surgical specimen (macroscopically non-inflamed). Adults with ileal or ileocolonic Crohn's disease and an indication for ileocolonic resection were eligible for inclusion. Whole ileal mucosal biopsies were kept frozen at -80 degrees C prior to DNA extraction. Genomic DNA was extracted from frozen whole biopsies with a TRizol-based method and quantified on a NanoDrop 2000 spectrophotometer. The library was obtained by the immunoSEQ multiplex PCR assay. Adaptive Biotechnology amplified CDR3 regions from genomic DNA with a two-step multiplex PCR that controlled for amplification bias. The first PCR used primers for every V and J gene segment; the second PCR added barcodes and Illumina adapters. CDR3 libraries were sequenced on an Illumina instrument. The published analysis was carried out like this. The analysis used both the pipelines supplied by the vendor and custom analysis of the raw data in R/Bioconductor with R version 3.3.0. Clonality, which ranges from 0 to 1, was calculated as the inverse of the normalised Shannon entropy across all productive clones. The repertoire share taken up by the top 100 clones defined high-frequency clones, and only clones that passed a 95% confidence test were kept. Overlap between samples was measured with the Morisita-Horn index, while repertoire diversity was measured with the Simpson index. This is the immuneACCESS table as TCRdb keeps it, with only in-frame sequences that have V and J called. A part of the clones is gone; compared with another copy, unresolved V genes explain less than half, and the rest is unexplained. From that table come the V and J calls and clone size; the DNA was used to work out D and trimming. Recorded for this sample are over 5,000 clones; about nine tenths of them occurred a single time. In total, the top ten clones hold under 4.5% of the sample.

CDR1 is given as MGHRA and CDR2 as YSYEKL, both from the germline V gene. V loses 1 base, J loses 4 bases, and the germline ends lie 13 bases apart. The CDR3 sequence holds 15 residues, the cysteine and phenylalanine included. Only CDR3 DNA remains: 45 bases, in frame from the first base. This sequence was found in an adult with Crohn's disease. Specimen: ileal tissue. This chain is built from TRBV4-1 and TRBJ1-1; there is no confident call for the D gene. Here is the DNA: TGCGCCAGCAGCCAAGGAGGCACCCTGAGCACTGAAGCTTTCTTT. Its translation reads: CASSQGGTLSTEAFF.